This TCR beta chain was sequenced during a study of technical replicates of blood from a handful of donors. This table comes from immunoSEQ multiplex PCR, and its TCRdb copy is limited to in-frame clones, with some not included. This table holds roughly 85,000 clones, 90% to 95% found once. This clone was counted a single time. The clonotype was recovered from a human donor in good health. The specimen sequenced was T cells isolated from PBMCs.

CDR3 in amino acids: CASSLAGLAGFYNEQFF. The CDR3, as DNA: TGTGCCAGCAGCTTGGCCGGGCTAGCGGGGTTTTACAATGAGCAGTTCTTC. The chain is built from TRBV5-4 and TRBJ2-1, with 9 bases fitting TRBD2. With V trimmed by 0 bases and J by 4 bases, 8 bases remained unmatched. This CDR3 comprises 17 residues. The V gene's germline CDR1 is SGHNT and CDR2 YYREEE (reference sequence).